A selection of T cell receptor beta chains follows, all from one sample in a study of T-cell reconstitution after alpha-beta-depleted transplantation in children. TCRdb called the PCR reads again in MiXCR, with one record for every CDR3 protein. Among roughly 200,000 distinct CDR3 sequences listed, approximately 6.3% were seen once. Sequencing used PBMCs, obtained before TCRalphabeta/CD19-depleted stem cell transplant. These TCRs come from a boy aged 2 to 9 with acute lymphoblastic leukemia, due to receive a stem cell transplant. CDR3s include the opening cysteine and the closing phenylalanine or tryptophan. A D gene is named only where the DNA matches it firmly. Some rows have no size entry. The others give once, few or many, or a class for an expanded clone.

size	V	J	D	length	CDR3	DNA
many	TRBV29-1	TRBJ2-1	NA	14	CSASTGGGYNEQFF	TGCAGCGCGTCGACAGGAGGGGGATACAATGAGCAGTTCTTC
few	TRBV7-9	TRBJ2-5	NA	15	CASSLIQIDQETQYF	TGTGCCAGCAGCTTGATCCAGATCGACCAAGAGACCCAGTACTTC
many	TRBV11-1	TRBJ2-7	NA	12	CASSLALDEQYF	TGTGCCAGCAGCTTAGCGCTGGACGAGCAGTACTTC
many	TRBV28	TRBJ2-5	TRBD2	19	CASSSTSPTSGVFQETQYF	TGTGCCAGCAGTTCCACAAGCCCAACTAGCGGGGTATTCCAAGAGACCCAGTACTTC
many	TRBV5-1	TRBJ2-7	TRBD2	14	CASGERGSSYEQYF	TGCGCCAGCGGAGAGCGGGGGAGCTCCTACGAGCAGTACTTC
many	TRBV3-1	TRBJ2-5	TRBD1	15	CASSQGMGQAPTQYF	TGTGCCAGCAGCCAAGGAATGGGACAGGCTCCGACCCAGTACTTC
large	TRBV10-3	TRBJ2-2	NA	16	CAISEIPGPNTGELFF	TGTGCCATCAGTGAGATCCCAGGGCCTAACACCGGGGAGCTGTTTTTT
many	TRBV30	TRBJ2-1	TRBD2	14	CAWTAGASYNEQFF	TGTGCCTGGACGGCGGGAGCGTCCTACAATGAGCAGTTCTTC
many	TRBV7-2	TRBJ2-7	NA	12	CASSRQVREQYF	TGTGCCAGCAGCCGACAGGTCCGCGAGCAGTACTTC
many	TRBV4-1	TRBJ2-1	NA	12	CASSTRYNEQFF	TGCGCCAGCAGCACCCGATACAATGAGCAGTTCTTC
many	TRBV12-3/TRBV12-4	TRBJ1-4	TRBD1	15	CASSLGGQGAEKLFF	TGTGCCAGCAGTTTAGGGGGACAGGGGGCCGAAAAACTGTTTTTT
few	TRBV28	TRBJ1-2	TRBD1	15	CASSRQPDRYGGYTF	TGTGCCAGCAGTAGACAACCGGACAGGTATGGCGGCTACACCTTC
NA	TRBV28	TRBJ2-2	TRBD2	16	CASSYPGLAGHGELFF	TGTGCCAGCAGTTATCCGGGACTAGCGGGGCACGGGGAGCTGTTTTTT
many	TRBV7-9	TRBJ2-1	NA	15	CASSPQGGSYNEQFF	TGTGCCAGCAGCCCGCAGGGGGGCTCCTACAATGAGCAGTTCTTC
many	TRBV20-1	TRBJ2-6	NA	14	CSASVYSGANVLTF	TGCAGTGCTAGTGTGTACTCTGGGGCCAACGTCCTGACTTTC
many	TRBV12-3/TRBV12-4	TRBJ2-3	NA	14	CASSPLSSTDTQYF	TGTGCCAGCAGTCCTCTATCTAGCACAGATACGCAGTATTTT
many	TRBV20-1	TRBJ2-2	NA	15	CSARNRSVDTGELFF	TGCAGTGCTAGAAACAGAAGCGTCGACACCGGGGAGCTGTTTTTT
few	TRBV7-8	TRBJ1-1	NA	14	CASSLATGSTEAFF	TGTGCCAGCAGCTTAGCGACGGGGAGCACTGAAGCTTTCTTT
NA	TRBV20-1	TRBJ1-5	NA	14	CSANPPDLSKPQHF	TGCAGTGCCAATCCGCCAGACTTGAGTAAGCCCCAGCATTTT
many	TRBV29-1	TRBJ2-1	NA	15	CSVEEQPTSYNEQFF	TGCAGCGTTGAAGAGCAACCGACAAGCTACAATGAGCAGTTCTTC
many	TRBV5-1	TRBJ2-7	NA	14	CASSSEGGLSEQYF	TGCGCCAGCAGCTCCGAGGGGGGACTCTCCGAGCAGTACTTC
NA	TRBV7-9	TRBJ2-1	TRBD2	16	CASSPGLAVSYNEQFF	TGTGCCAGCAGCCCGGGACTAGCGGTATCATACAATGAGCAGTTCTTC
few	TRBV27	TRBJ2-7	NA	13	CASRISSTWEQYF	TGTGCCAGCCGTATTTCCTCTACGTGGGAGCAGTACTTC
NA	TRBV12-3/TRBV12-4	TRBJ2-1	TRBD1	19	CASSLPGQETLTSYNEQFF	TGTGCCAGCAGTTTACCGGGACAGGAGACCCTGACTTCTTACAATGAGCAGTTCTTC
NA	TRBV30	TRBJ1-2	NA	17	CAWSRQTWTAITYGYTF	TGTGCCTGGAGTAGACAGACCTGGACAGCCATAACTTATGGCTACACCTTC
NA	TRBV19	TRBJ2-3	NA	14	CATKGEGMTDTQYF	TGTGCAACCAAGGGGGAGGGAATGACAGATACGCAGTATTTT
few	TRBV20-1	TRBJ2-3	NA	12	CSASGYTDTQYF	TGCAGTGCTAGCGGGTACACAGATACGCAGTATTTT
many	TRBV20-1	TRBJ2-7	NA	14	CSASLSGWNYEQYF	TGCAGTGCTAGCCTCAGCGGATGGAACTACGAGCAGTACTTC
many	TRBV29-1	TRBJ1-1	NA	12	CSVEDLNTEAFF	TGCAGCGTCGAGGACCTGAACACTGAAGCTTTCTTT
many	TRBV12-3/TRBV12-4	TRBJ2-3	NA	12	CASSFATDTQYF	TGTGCCAGCAGTTTTGCAACAGATACGCAGTATTTT
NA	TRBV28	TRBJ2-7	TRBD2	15	CASSSRTSGYYEQYF	TGTGCCAGCAGTTCTCGGACTAGCGGTTATTACGAGCAGTACTTC